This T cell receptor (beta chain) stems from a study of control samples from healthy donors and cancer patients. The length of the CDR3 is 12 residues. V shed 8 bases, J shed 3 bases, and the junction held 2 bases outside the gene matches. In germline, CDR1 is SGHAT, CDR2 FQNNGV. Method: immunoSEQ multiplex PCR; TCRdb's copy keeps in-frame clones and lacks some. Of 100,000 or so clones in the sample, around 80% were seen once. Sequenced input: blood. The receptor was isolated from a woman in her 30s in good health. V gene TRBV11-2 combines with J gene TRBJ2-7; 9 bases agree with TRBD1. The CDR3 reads CASGQGSYEQYF. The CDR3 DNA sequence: TGTGCCAGCGGACAGGGGAGCTACGAGCAGTACTTC.